This T cell receptor (beta chain) was documented in a study of cytomegalovirus exposure and HLA in healthy donors. Regarding this clone: What it binds is unknown.

Findings of the study overall: Cytomegalovirus association was assigned to over 150 TCR beta chains.

The germline CDR1 and CDR2 sequences are ENHRY and SYGVKD. This CDR3 spans 14 amino acids. The ends lost 2 bases at V and 4 bases at J; junction bases unmatched: 2. A multiplex PCR was run with 60 Vbeta primers and 13 Jbeta primers. As processed by the authors: A later analysis counted around 80 million unique TCR beta chains, around 10 million shared. The assay was immunoSEQ multiplex PCR, and TCRdb's table has in-frame clones only and misses some. The V and J calls and the clone size are those of that table, but D and trimming were determined from the DNA. The repertoire has around 200,000 clones, around 86% of them found once; the top ten carry 1.5% to 2%. Each donor's status was that of a healthy bone marrow donor.

The clonotype comes from a man aged 45-65 years in good health and CMV-seronegative. The chain combines TRBV10-3 with TRBJ1-1; 9 bases match TRBD1. The sequenced material came from PBMCs. The CDR3 DNA reads as TGTGCCATCAGTGAGACAGGGGGCGTCACTGAAGCTTTCTTT. Encoded protein: CAISETGGVTEAFF.